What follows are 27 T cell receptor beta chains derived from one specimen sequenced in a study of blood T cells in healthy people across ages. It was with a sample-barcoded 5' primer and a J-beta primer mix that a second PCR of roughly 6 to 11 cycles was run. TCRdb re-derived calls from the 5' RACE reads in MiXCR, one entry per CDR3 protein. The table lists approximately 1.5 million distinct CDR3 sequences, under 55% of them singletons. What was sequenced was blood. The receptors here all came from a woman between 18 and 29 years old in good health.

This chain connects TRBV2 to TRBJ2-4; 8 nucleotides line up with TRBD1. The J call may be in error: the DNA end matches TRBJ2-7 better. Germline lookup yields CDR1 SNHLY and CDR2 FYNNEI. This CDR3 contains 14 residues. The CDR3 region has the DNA TGTGCCAGCAGCGAAACAGGGGGAGTAAGCGAGCAGTACTTC. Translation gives CASSETGGVSEQYF.

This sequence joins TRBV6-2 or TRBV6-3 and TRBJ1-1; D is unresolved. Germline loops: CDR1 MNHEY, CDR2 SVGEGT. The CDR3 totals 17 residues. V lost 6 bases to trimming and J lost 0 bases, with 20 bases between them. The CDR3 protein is CASRPGERRSMNTEAFF. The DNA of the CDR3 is TGTGCCAGCAGACCCGGGGAAAGGCGAAGCATGAACACTGAAGCTTTCTTT.

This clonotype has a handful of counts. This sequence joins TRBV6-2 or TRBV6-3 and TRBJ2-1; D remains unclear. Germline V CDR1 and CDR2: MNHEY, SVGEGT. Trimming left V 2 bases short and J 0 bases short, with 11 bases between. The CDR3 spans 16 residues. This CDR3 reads CASSYEFSSSYNEQFF. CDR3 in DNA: TGTGCCAGCAGTTACGAGTTCTCTAGCTCCTACAATGAGCAGTTCTTC.

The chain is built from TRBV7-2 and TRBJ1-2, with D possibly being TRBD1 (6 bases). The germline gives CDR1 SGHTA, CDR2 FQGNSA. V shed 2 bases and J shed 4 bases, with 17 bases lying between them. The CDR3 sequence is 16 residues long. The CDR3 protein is CASSLPPGTTSYGYTF. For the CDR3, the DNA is TGTGCCAGCAGCTTACCTCCCGGGACAACAAGCTATGGCTACACCTTC.

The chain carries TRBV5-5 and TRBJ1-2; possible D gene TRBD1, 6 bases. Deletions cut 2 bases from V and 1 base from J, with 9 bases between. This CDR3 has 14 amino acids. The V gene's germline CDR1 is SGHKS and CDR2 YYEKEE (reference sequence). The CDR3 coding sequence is TGTGCCAGCAGCTTCGCAGGGGATAACTATGGCTACACCTTC. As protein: CASSFAGDNYGYTF.

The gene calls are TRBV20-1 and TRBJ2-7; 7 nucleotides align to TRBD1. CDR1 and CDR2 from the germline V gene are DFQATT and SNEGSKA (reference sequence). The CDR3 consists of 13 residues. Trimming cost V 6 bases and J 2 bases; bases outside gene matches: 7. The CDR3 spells CSALDRAAYEQYF. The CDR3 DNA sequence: TGCAGTGCACTCGACAGGGCGGCCTACGAGCAGTACTTC.

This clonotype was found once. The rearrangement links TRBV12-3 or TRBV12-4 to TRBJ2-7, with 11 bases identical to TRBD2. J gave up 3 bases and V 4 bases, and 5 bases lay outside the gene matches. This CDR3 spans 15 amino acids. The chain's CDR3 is CASSSTSGVRYEQYF. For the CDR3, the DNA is TGTGCCAGCAGTTCGACTAGCGGGGTTCGCTACGAGCAGTACTTC.

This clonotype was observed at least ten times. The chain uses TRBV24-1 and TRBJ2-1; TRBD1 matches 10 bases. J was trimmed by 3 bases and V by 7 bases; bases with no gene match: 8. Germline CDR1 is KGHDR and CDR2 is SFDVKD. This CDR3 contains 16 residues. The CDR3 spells CATRNRRDRGYNEQFF. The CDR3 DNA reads TGTGCCACCAGGAATCGTCGGGACAGGGGCTACAATGAGCAGTTCTTC.

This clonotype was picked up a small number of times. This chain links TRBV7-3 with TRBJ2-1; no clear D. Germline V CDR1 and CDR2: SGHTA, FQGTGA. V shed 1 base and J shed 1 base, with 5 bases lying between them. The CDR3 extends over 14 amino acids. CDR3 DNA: TGTGCCAGCAGCTTAATGGTTTCCTACAATGAGCAGTTCTTC. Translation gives CASSLMVSYNEQFF. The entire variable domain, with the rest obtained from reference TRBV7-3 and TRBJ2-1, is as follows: GAGVSQTPSNKVTEKGKYVELRCDPISGHTALYWYRQSLGQGPEFLIYFQGTGAADDSGLPNDRFFAVRPEGSVSTLKIQRTERGDSAVYLCASSLMVSYNEQFFGPGTRLTVL.

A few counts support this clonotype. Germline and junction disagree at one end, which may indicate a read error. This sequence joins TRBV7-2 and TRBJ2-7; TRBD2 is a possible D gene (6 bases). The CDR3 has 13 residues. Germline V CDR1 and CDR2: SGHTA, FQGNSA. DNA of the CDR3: TGTGCCAGCAGCTTAGCATCGGGAGTCGAGCTGTACTTC. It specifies CASSLASGVELYF.

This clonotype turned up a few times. The CDR3 region is CASSLGRIWGYTF. For the CDR3, the DNA is TGTGCCAGCAGTTTAGGCAGAATATGGGGCTACACCTTC. The chain joins TRBV12-3 or TRBV12-4 to TRBJ1-2, with unresolved D. The CDR3 runs to 13 residues. The V end was cut by 1 base, the J end by 8 bases, with 11 bases between.

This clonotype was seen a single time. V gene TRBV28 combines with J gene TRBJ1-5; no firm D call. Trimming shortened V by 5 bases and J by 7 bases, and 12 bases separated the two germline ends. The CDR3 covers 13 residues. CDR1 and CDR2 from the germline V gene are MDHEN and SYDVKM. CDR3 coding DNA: TGTGCCAGCAGTGTAAGCGGGGTGCAGCCCCAGCATTTT. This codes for CASSVSGVQPQHF.

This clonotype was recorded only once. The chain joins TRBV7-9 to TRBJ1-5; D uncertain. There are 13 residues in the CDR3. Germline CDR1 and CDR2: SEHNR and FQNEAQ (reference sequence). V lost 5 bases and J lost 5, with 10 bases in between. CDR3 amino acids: CASSVSKDQPQHF. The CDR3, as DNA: TGTGCCAGCAGCGTATCGAAGGATCAGCCCCAGCATTTT.

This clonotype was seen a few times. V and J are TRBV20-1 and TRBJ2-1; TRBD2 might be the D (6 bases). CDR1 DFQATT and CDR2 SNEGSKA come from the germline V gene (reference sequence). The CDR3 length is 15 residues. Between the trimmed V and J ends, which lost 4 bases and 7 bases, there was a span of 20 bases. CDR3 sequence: CSAIFPGLVINEQFF. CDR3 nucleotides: TGCAGTGCTATATTCCCGGGACTCGTTATTAATGAGCAGTTCTTC.

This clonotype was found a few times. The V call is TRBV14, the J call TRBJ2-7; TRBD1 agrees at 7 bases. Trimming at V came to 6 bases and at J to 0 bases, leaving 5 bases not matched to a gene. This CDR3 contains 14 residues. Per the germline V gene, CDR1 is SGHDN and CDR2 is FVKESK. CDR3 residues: CASRMSGGSYEQYF. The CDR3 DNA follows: TGTGCCAGCAGGATGTCAGGGGGCTCCTACGAGCAGTACTTC.

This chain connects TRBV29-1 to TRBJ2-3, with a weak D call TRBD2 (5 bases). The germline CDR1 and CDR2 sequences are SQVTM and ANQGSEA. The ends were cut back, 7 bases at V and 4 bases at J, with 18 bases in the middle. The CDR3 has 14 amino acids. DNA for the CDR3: TGCAGCGGGGTGGCCGGATTTAGCGCAGATACGCAGTATTTT. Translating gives CSGVAGFSADTQYF.

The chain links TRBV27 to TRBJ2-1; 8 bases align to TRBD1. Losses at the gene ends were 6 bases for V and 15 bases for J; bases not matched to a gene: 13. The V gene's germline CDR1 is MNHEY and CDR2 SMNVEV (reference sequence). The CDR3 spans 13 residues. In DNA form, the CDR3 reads TGTGCCAGCAGAAGGACAGGGAATTTATCCGGGTTCTTC. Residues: CASRRTGNLSGFF.

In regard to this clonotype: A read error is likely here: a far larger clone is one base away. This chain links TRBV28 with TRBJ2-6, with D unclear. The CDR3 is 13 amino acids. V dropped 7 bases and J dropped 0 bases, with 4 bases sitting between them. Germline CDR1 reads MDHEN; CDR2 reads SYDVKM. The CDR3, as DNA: TGTGCCAGCAACCTCTCTGGGGCCAACGTCCTGACTTTC. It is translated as CASNLSGANVLTF.

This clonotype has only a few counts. The chain's CDR3 is CASSFDSYTEAFF. The DNA of the CDR3 is TGTGCCAGCAGTTTCGACAGTTACACTGAAGCTTTCTTT. The chain couples TRBV6-6 to TRBJ1-1, with a possible D match to TRBD1 (5 bases). CDR3 length: 13 residues. V was cut by 4 bases and J by 3 bases, with 9 bases left in between. Germline V lookup: CDR1 MNHNY, CDR2 SVGAGI (reference sequence).

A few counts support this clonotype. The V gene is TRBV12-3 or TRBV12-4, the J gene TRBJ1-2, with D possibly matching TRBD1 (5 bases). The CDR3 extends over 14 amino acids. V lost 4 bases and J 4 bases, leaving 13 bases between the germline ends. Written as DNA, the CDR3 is TGTGCCAGCAGTTCGGGGGGACCCACCTATGGCTACACCTTC. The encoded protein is CASSSGGPTYGYTF.

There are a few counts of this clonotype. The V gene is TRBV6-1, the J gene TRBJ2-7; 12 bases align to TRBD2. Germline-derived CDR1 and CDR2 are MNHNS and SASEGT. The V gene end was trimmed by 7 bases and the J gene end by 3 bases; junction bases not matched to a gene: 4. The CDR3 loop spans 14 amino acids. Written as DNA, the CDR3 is TGTGCCAGCATAGGACTAGCGGGGTTCTACGAGCAGTACTTC. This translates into CASIGLAGFYEQYF.

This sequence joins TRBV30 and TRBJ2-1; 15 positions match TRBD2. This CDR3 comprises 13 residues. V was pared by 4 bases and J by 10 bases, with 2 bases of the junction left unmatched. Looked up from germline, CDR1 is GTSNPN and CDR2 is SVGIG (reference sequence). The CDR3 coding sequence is TGTGCCTGGACCGGACTAGCGGGAGGGGAGCAGTTCTTC. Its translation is CAWTGLAGGEQFF.

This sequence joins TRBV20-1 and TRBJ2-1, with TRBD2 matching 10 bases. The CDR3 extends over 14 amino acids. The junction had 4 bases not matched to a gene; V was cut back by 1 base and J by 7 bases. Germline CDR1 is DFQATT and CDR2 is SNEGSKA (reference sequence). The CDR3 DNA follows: TGCAGTGCTAGAGCTAGCGGGGGTGTTAATGAGCAGTTCTTC. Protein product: CSARASGGVNEQFF.

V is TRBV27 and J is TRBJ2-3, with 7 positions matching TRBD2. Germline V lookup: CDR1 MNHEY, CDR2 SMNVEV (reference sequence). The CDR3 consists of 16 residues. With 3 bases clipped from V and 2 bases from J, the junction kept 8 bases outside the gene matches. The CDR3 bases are TGTGCCAGCAGTTTTGGGGGTGCGGGAGTCACAGATACGCAGTATTTT. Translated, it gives CASSFGGAGVTDTQYF.

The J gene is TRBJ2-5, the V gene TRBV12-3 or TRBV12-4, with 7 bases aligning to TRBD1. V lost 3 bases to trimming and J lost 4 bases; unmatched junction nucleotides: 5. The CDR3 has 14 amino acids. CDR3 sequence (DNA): TGTGCCAGCAGTTTGTGGACAGGTAGAGAGACCCAGTACTTC. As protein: CASSLWTGRETQYF.

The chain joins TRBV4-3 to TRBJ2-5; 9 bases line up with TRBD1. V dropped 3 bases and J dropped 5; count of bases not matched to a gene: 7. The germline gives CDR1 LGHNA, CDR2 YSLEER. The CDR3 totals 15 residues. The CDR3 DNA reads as TGCGCCAGCAGCCATTCACAGGGGGCGAGGGAGACCCAGTACTTC. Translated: CASSHSQGARETQYF.

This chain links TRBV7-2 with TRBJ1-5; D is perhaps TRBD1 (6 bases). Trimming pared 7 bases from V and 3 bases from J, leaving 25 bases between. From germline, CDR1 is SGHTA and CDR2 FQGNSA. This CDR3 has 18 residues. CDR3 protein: CASTSRSRGNPSNQPQHF. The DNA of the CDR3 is TGTGCCAGCACCAGTAGGAGTAGGGGGAACCCTTCCAATCAGCCCCAGCATTTT.